This entry lists 21 T cell receptor beta chains sequenced from one sample in a study of cytomegalovirus exposure and HLA in healthy donors. 60 Vbeta and 13 Jbeta primers were used in PCR. Some clones are missing from TCRdb's copy, which holds only in-frame ones; the method was immunoSEQ multiplex PCR. Here the sample spans a few hundred thousand clones, about three quarters being singletons. Sequencing was done on a sample of PBMCs. These receptors all stem from a man younger than 35 in good health and CMV-seronegative.

The chain carries TRBV7-9 and TRBJ2-7; 7 nucleotides align to TRBD2. Trimming removed 3 bases from V and 7 bases from J; junction bases left unmatched: 3. Germline V gene lookup returns CDR1 SEHNR and CDR2 FQNEAQ (reference sequence). The CDR3 runs 12 residues. CDR3 loop: CASSLTSWEQYF. CDR3 DNA sequence: TGTGCCAGCAGCTTGACTAGCTGGGAGCAGTACTTC.

The chain joins TRBV29-1 to TRBJ2-3, with 9 nucleotides matching TRBD1. Germline assignment: CDR1 SQVTM and CDR2 ANQGSEA. The V and J ends lost 4 bases and 6 bases, in that order; junction bases with no gene match: 2. The CDR3 sequence is 12 residues long. DNA of the CDR3: TGCAGCGTTGGACAGGGGGTGGATACGCAGTATTTT. Amino acids: CSVGQGVDTQYF.

The chain has TRBV2 and TRBJ2-7; the match to TRBD1 covers 8 bases. CDR1 is SNHLY, CDR2 FYNNEI, per germline. The CDR3 spans 13 residues. Trimming at V came to 6 bases and at J to 6 bases, leaving 7 bases not matched to a gene. CDR3 nucleotides: TGTGCCAGCAGGCAGGGGACAGGACCCGAGCAGTACTTC. Amino acids: CASRQGTGPEQYF. Supplemented by reference TRBV2 and TRBJ2-7, the full variable domain reads EPEVTQTPSHQVTQMGQEVILRCVPISNHLYFYWYRQILGQKVEFLVSFYNNEISEKSEIFDDQFSVERPDGSNFTLKIRSTKLEDSAMYFCASRQGTGPEQYFGPGTRLTVT.

The rearrangement joins TRBV10-3 to TRBJ2-7, with D tentatively TRBD1 (6 bases). V was shortened by 5 bases and J by 0 bases, with 11 bases between the two germline ends. The V gene's germline CDR1 is ENHRY and CDR2 SYGVKD. This CDR3 spans 14 amino acids. The CDR3 is CAISRQDLSYEQYF. CDR3 coding DNA: TGTGCCATCAGTAGACAGGATCTCTCCTACGAGCAGTACTTC.

In its sample, this clone was seen once. CDR3 protein: CASSWQTGEVYNEQFF. In DNA form, the CDR3 reads TGTGCCAGCAGCTGGCAAACAGGGGAGGTATACAATGAGCAGTTCTTC. The chain is built from TRBV7-6 and TRBJ2-1; D may be TRBD1 (7 bases). Trimming stripped 4 bases from V and 4 bases from J, with 17 bases between. In germline, CDR1 is SGHVS, CDR2 FNYEAQ. The CDR3 runs 16 residues.

The chain has TRBV5-1 and TRBJ1-4; TRBD1 matches 10 bases. V shed 5 bases and J 8 bases; nucleotides not matched to a gene: 3. The germline gives CDR1 SGHRS, CDR2 YFSETQ. This CDR3 has 13 amino acids. The chain's CDR3 is CASRVDRGEKLFF. The CDR3 coding sequence is TGCGCCAGCAGGGTGGACAGGGGGGAAAAACTGTTTTTT.

The rearrangement links TRBV7-9 to TRBJ2-3; tentative D call: TRBD2 (5 bases). This CDR3 has 15 amino acids. Looked up from germline, CDR1 is SEHNR and CDR2 is FQNEAQ (reference sequence). V was pared by 1 base and J by 8 bases, with 16 bases between. The CDR3 region is CASSLGAAYEGTQYF. CDR3 DNA sequence: TGTGCCAGCAGCTTAGGGGCAGCTTACGAGGGTACGCAGTATTTT.

This clone was seen a handful of times. The CDR3 reads CASSYPGADEQYF. The CDR3, as DNA: TGTGCCAGCAGTTACCCGGGAGCGGACGAGCAGTACTTC. The V call is TRBV6-5, the J call TRBJ2-7, with a weak D call TRBD2 (6 bases). The V gene lost 2 bases and the J gene lost 5 bases, with 10 bases spanning the gap. CDR3 size: 13 residues. Germline V gene lookup returns CDR1 MNHEY and CDR2 SVGAGI.

The chain is built from TRBV19 and TRBJ2-7; the match to TRBD1 covers 7 bases. This CDR3 has 14 residues. Germline CDR1 reads LNHDA; CDR2 reads SQIVND (reference sequence). J lost 4 bases, V lost 6 bases, and 9 bases had no gene match. CDR3 residues: CASRNQQGPYEQYF. The CDR3, as DNA: TGTGCCAGTAGAAACCAACAGGGGCCGTACGAGCAGTACTTC.

This clone has a single count. The chain carries TRBV5-4 and TRBJ1-2, with TRBD1 identical over 7 bases. The CDR3 runs 16 residues. V gave up 3 bases and J gave up 6 bases; unmatched junction bases: 14. Germline V gene data show CDR1 as SGHNT and CDR2 as YYREEE (reference sequence). The CDR3 DNA reads TGTGCCAGCAGCTCCCAATTAGACAGGGCTCGTAATGGCTACACCTTC. Encoded protein: CASSSQLDRARNGYTF.

The chain couples TRBV19 to TRBJ1-1, with D tentatively TRBD1 (6 bases). Germline CDR1 and CDR2: LNHDA and SQIVND (reference sequence). The V gene lost 8 bases and the J gene lost 0 bases, with 13 bases spanning the gap. This CDR3 region has 14 residues. DNA for the CDR3: TGTGCCAGTTACCGGACAGCCTTGAACACTGAAGCTTTCTTT. Translating gives CASYRTALNTEAFF.

This chain links TRBV7-2 with TRBJ1-1; 8 nucleotides align to TRBD1. Trimming cost V 5 bases and J 5 bases; bases outside gene matches: 13. This CDR3 has 16 amino acids. The germline gives CDR1 SGHTA, CDR2 FQGNSA. The CDR3 DNA follows: TGTGCCAGCAGCCCAGAACCTGGACAGGGTCGGACTGAAGCTTTCTTT. This gives the protein CASSPEPGQGRTEAFF.

The chain has TRBV30 and TRBJ2-5, with a tentative D call TRBD1 (5 bases). The DNA end is more similar to TRBJ2-7, so the J call may be wrong. The CDR3 has 14 residues. Germline V gene data show CDR1 as GTSNPN and CDR2 as SVGIG (reference sequence). The chain's CDR3 is CAWSRSQGLREQYF. In DNA, the CDR3 is TGTGCCTGGAGTCGTTCTCAGGGATTGCGCGAGCAGTACTTC.

The V gene is TRBV5-4, the J gene TRBJ2-7; the match to TRBD2 covers 11 bases. Germline assignment: CDR1 SGHNT and CDR2 YYREEE (reference sequence). This CDR3 contains 19 residues. The V gene end was trimmed by 3 bases and the J gene end by 2 bases; junction bases not matched to a gene: 16. The CDR3 DNA is TGTGCCAGCAGCTCTTTTTTCCCTGGGACTAGCGGCTTTACCTACGAGCAGTACTTC. The encoded protein is CASSSFFPGTSGFTYEQYF.

This rearrangement joins TRBV7-8 to TRBJ1-3; 8 bases fit TRBD1. This CDR3 comprises 14 residues. CDR1 and CDR2 (germline): SGHVS, FQNEAQ. Losses at the gene ends were 6 bases for V and 2 bases for J; bases not matched to a gene: 3. The CDR3 protein is CASSLQGAGNTIYF. CDR3 bases: TGTGCCAGCAGTTTACAGGGGGCTGGAAACACCATATATTTT.

V gene TRBV19 combines with J gene TRBJ2-7, with TRBD1 as a possible D gene (5 bases). In germline, CDR1 is LNHDA, CDR2 SQIVND (reference sequence). This CDR3 is 14 amino acids long. The V gene lost 3 bases and the J gene lost 6 bases, with 15 bases spanning the gap. CDR3 DNA: TGTGCCAGTAGTATGGCCATAAACCAGGGCGAGCAGTACTTC. It yields the protein CASSMAINQGEQYF.

This clone has just a few counts. The chain uses TRBV27 and TRBJ1-6, with D perhaps matching TRBD1 (5 bases). V lost 1 base and J 4 bases, leaving 11 bases between the germline ends. The length of the CDR3 is 16 residues. Germline CDR1 and CDR2: MNHEY and SMNVEV (reference sequence). CDR3 coding DNA: TGTGCCAGCAGTTTATTCGGGGGAGGGTATAATTCACCCCTCCACTTT. This encodes CASSLFGGGYNSPLHF.

This chain connects TRBV11-2 to TRBJ1-2; a possible D gene is TRBD1 (6 bases). CDR3 length: 15 residues. V lost 5 bases and J lost 2, with 15 bases in between. Germline assignment: CDR1 SGHAT and CDR2 FQNNGV. The CDR3 region is CASSPSRGGNYGYTF. In DNA, the CDR3 is TGTGCCAGCAGCCCCTCGAGGGGGGGAAACTATGGCTACACCTTC.

The J gene is TRBJ1-5, the V gene TRBV7-9; D perhaps matches TRBD1 (6 bases). The germline V gene encodes CDR1 SEHNR and CDR2 FQNEAQ (reference sequence). The ends were cut back, 3 bases at V and 4 bases at J, with 10 bases in the middle. The CDR3 has 14 residues. In nucleotides, the CDR3 is TGTGCCAGCAGCTTCCAGGGGTGGAATCAGCCCCAGCATTTT. Amino acid sequence: CASSFQGWNQPQHF.

The chain has TRBV4-3 and TRBJ2-7; 9 bases align to TRBD2. Germline V gene data show CDR1 as LGHNA and CDR2 as YSLEER. V lost 0 bases and J lost 3; bases outside the gene matches: 6. The CDR3 is made up of 16 amino acids. In nucleotides, the CDR3 is TGCGCCAGCAGCCAAGAGTTGGGTAGCGGGAGCTACGAGCAGTACTTC. It yields the protein CASSQELGSGSYEQYF.

This clone occurred once. The chain employs TRBV28 and TRBJ2-7; TRBD1 agrees at 7 bases. Germline loops: CDR1 MDHEN, CDR2 SYDVKM. The CDR3 is 12 residues long. With V trimmed by 8 bases and J by 2 bases, 3 bases remained unmatched. The chain's CDR3 is CASRTGAYEQYF. In DNA form, the CDR3 reads TGTGCCAGCCGGACAGGTGCCTACGAGCAGTACTTC.